This TCR beta chain was found in a study of blood T cell repertoires in COVID-19. The germline V gene encodes CDR1 SGHNT and CDR2 YENEEA. The V end was cut by 3 bases, the J end by 8 bases, with 5 bases between. The CDR3 extends over 11 amino acids. The table lists this clone with a few counts. Assay: immunoSEQ multiplex PCR; the TCRdb copy retains only in-frame clones and omits some. The sample has around 110,000 clones, about four fifths seen once. Specimen: peripheral blood. The chain employs TRBV11-3 and TRBJ2-1; no clear D. The receptor was isolated from a human donor in a cohort sampled during active COVID-19. The CDR3 DNA follows: TGTGCCAGCAGCTTCGGTTATGAGCAGTTCTTC. The encoded protein is CASSFGYEQFF.